These 19 T cell receptor beta chains were all obtained from the same sample, sequenced in a study of cytomegalovirus exposure and HLA in healthy donors. The PCR was carried out with 60 Vbeta primers and 13 Jbeta primers. TCRdb's table, derived via immunoSEQ multiplex PCR, lists solely in-frame clones and lacks some. The sample consists of under 150,000 clones, roughly 84% of them appearing once. The material sequenced was PBMCs. Receptor source: a man aged 50-59 years in good health and CMV-seronegative.

The chain combines TRBV10-2 with TRBJ1-6; unclear D gene. This CDR3 region has 14 residues. The V gene lost 3 bases and the J gene lost 7 bases, with 10 bases spanning the gap. Germline CDR1 is WSHSY and CDR2 is SAAADI. The chain's CDR3 is CASSDTAFNSPLHF. The CDR3 DNA follows: TGCGCCAGCAGTGATACAGCCTTCAATTCACCCCTCCACTTT.

The chain is built from TRBV5-1 and TRBJ2-1; 8 positions match TRBD2. Germline V gene lookup returns CDR1 SGHRS and CDR2 YFSETQ. The V gene end was trimmed by 2 bases and the J gene end by 8 bases; junction bases not matched to a gene: 9. CDR3 length: 15 amino acids. CDR3 nucleotide sequence: TGCGCCAGCAGCTTATCAGCGGGGGCCCGGGATGAGCAGTTCTTC. Its protein is CASSLSAGARDEQFF.

This clone was detected a few times. The J gene is TRBJ2-7, the V gene TRBV4-1; the D is unclear. Trimming pared 0 bases from V and 7 bases from J, leaving 13 bases between. The CDR3 has 14 residues. In germline, CDR1 is MGHRA, CDR2 YSYEKL. The CDR3 nucleotides read TGCGCCAGCAGCCAAGAGCCCGTGGCTAGGGAGCAGTACTTC. Translating it yields CASSQEPVAREQYF.

This chain uses TRBV19 with TRBJ2-7; D may be TRBD2 (8 bases). Per germline, CDR1 LNHDA and CDR2 SQIVND (reference sequence). V was trimmed by 4 bases and J by 0 bases, leaving 16 bases between them. The CDR3 sequence is 16 residues long. The CDR3 DNA reads TGTGCCAGTAGTACGGGAGGGACAGAAAGCTCCTACGAGCAGTACTTC. Protein sequence: CASSTGGTESSYEQYF.

The rearrangement uses TRBV4-2 and TRBJ2-2; TRBD2 is a possible D gene (6 bases). This CDR3 is built from 17 residues. Germline-derived CDR1 and CDR2 are LGHNA and YNFKEQ. With 4 bases removed from V and 3 bases from J, the gap between germline ends came to 18 bases. The CDR3 nucleotides read TGTGCCAGCAGCCCAAGTGGGGTGGGGGGATACACCGGGGAGCTGTTTTTT. It is translated as CASSPSGVGGYTGELFF.

J is TRBJ1-2 and V is TRBV5-1, with D possibly matching TRBD1 (6 bases). Germline V gene lookup returns CDR1 SGHRS and CDR2 YFSETQ. Trimming stripped 5 bases from V and 7 bases from J, with 12 bases between. The CDR3 sequence is 12 residues long. CDR3 region: CASSYRVGGYTF. Here the CDR3 DNA reads TGCGCCAGCAGTTACAGGGTCGGTGGCTACACCTTC.

V is TRBV7-2 and J is TRBJ1-3; D may be TRBD1 (5 bases). Germline V gives CDR1 SGHTA, CDR2 FQGNSA. The V and J ends lost 3 bases and 4 bases respectively, with 10 bases between them. This CDR3 spans 14 amino acids. The CDR3 DNA is TGTGCCAGCAGCTTCCAGGGATGGGGAAACACCATATATTTT. This sequence encodes CASSFQGWGNTIYF.

This chain uses TRBV5-1 with TRBJ1-5, with 9 bases aligning to TRBD1. The germline gives CDR1 SGHRS, CDR2 YFSETQ. The CDR3 consists of 16 residues. V lost 1 base, J lost 7 bases, and 9 bases stayed unmatched. The CDR3 DNA reads TGCGCCAGCAGCTTGACCGGGACAGGGAATGGCCAGCCCCAGCATTTT. It encodes CASSLTGTGNGQPQHF. Full variable domain (remainder filled in from reference TRBV5-1 and TRBJ1-5): KAGVTQTPRYLIKTRGQQVTLSCSPISGHRSVSWYQQTPGQGLQFLFEYFSETQRNKGNFPGRFSGRQFSNSRSEMNVSTLELGDSALYLCASSLTGTGNGQPQHFGDGTRLSIL.

V and J are TRBV19 and TRBJ2-7; D is undetermined. V was pared by 5 bases and J by 1 base, with 15 bases between. The CDR3 is 15 residues long. Germline CDR1 reads LNHDA; CDR2 reads SQIVND (reference sequence). CDR3 in amino acids: CASSVDSIFSYEQYF. CDR3 nucleotide sequence: TGTGCCAGTAGTGTCGACTCTATCTTTTCCTACGAGCAGTACTTC.

The V call is TRBV13, the J call TRBJ1-1, with 7 bases fitting TRBD1. After removal of 5 bases from V and 3 bases from J, the junction contained 12 bases not matched to a gene. The CDR3 consists of 16 residues. The germline V gene has CDR1 PRHDT and CDR2 FYEKMQ (reference sequence). DNA for the CDR3: TGTGCCAGCAGCGCCGGGGAACAGGGGATCCACACTGAAGCTTTCTTT. The encoded protein is CASSAGEQGIHTEAFF.

This sequence joins TRBV7-2 and TRBJ2-3; TRBD2 matches 11 bases. Germline CDR1 SGHTA, CDR2 FQGNSA. The V segment lost 0 bases and the J segment 6 bases; nucleotides outside the gene matches: 5. This CDR3 has 16 amino acids. The CDR3 region is CASSLAGVAGGDTQYF. In nucleotides, the CDR3 is TGTGCCAGCAGCTTAGCGGGGGTAGCGGGGGGGGATACGCAGTATTTT.

The V gene is TRBV2, the J gene TRBJ1-1, with D unresolved. The ends were cut back, 8 bases at V and 7 bases at J, with 8 bases in the middle. The CDR3 has 10 residues. Germline-derived CDR1 and CDR2 are SNHLY and FYNNEI. The CDR3 region has the DNA TGTGCCAGCCTGAGGAGTGAAGCTTTCTTT. It translates to CASLRSEAFF.

The chain is built from TRBV29-1 and TRBJ2-3, with D possibly TRBD2 on 6 matching bases. The ends were cut back, 6 bases at V and 5 bases at J, with 27 bases in the middle. The CDR3 is 17 residues long. Germline lookup yields CDR1 SQVTM and CDR2 ANQGSEA. In DNA form, the CDR3 reads TGCAGCGTCGCCGGGGTGGGGGGACCTCAAGGGATAGATACGCAGTATTTT. Encoded protein: CSVAGVGGPQGIDTQYF.

The CDR3 sequence is CASSQDPPGTGVKLFF. CDR3 DNA sequence: TGCGCCAGCAGCCAAGACCCACCCGGGACAGGGGTAAAACTGTTTTTT. This sequence joins TRBV4-3 and TRBJ1-4; TRBD1 agrees at 10 bases. The CDR3 extends over 16 amino acids. Germline V gene data show CDR1 as LGHNA and CDR2 as YSLEER. Losses at the gene ends were 0 bases for V and 10 bases for J; bases not matched to a gene: 8.

The chain links TRBV5-8 to TRBJ1-5, with 7 bases matching TRBD1. Germline CDR1 reads SGHTS; CDR2 reads YDEGEE. The V segment lost 4 bases and the J segment 4 bases; nucleotides outside the gene matches: 8. This CDR3 spans 15 amino acids. CDR3 DNA sequence: TGTGCCAGCAGCGACAGACAGGGATTAAATCAGCCCCAGCATTTT. Residues: CASSDRQGLNQPQHF.

V and J are TRBV4-3 and TRBJ1-3; D may be TRBD1 (5 bases). The germline V gene encodes CDR1 LGHNA and CDR2 YSLEER. This CDR3 region has 17 residues. V lost 0 bases and J lost 2, with 14 bases in between. CDR3 protein: CASSQDHRGTAGNTIYF. In nucleotides, the CDR3 is TGCGCCAGCAGCCAAGATCATCGCGGGACGGCTGGAAACACCATATATTTT.

The CDR3 DNA reads TGCGCCAGCAGCTTGGGAAGCGGACAGAGCTCCTACAATGAGCAGTTCTTC. Amino acids: CASSLGSGQSSYNEQFF. The chain links TRBV5-1 to TRBJ2-1, with D possibly TRBD1 on 6 matching bases. The CDR3 is 17 amino acids. Deletions cut 0 bases from V and 0 bases from J, with 13 bases between. Germline CDR1 SGHRS, CDR2 YFSETQ.

This clone was detected only a few times. The chain employs TRBV4-1 and TRBJ1-6; D ambiguous. Germline V CDR1 and CDR2: MGHRA, YSYEKL. The CDR3 spans 16 residues. V lost 0 bases, J lost 8 bases, and 14 bases lay in between. This CDR3 is CASSQEPGNGYSPLHF. CDR3 nucleotide sequence: TGCGCCAGCAGCCAAGAACCCGGGAACGGCTATTCACCCCTCCACTTT.

V usage is TRBV10-2 and J usage is TRBJ2-1; 12 bases fit TRBD1. Per germline, CDR1 WSHSY and CDR2 SAAADI. V dropped 4 bases and J dropped 8; count of bases not matched to a gene: 6. This CDR3 has 15 residues. CDR3: CASSGLGQGADEQFF. The CDR3 nucleotides are TGCGCCAGCAGTGGGTTGGGACAGGGGGCTGATGAGCAGTTCTTC.